This entry describes one T cell receptor (beta chain). Its antigen is not known. The data originate from a study of T cells expressing NK-cell markers. This CDR3 has 15 residues. Germline V lookup: CDR1 LGHNA, CDR2 YSLEER. Study results and limitations: In a handful of donors, these clonotypes also led the CD3+CD56-NKG2C+ fraction. As a fraction of CD8+ T cells, dominant NKG2C+ clonotypes reached about 1.0-8% in six donors. Evidence did not settle whether expanded NKG2C+ T cell clones targeted HCMV.

Making the TCR beta cDNA relied on 5'RACE template switching with UMIs. TCRdb reprocessed the 5' RACE reads and reports one entry per CDR3 protein, with no DNA. This sample's table reports some 410,000 distinct CDR3 sequences. Sequencing used blood T cells: a sorted CD56 or NKG2C T cell subset, CD4+ or CD8+ T cells, or bulk PBMC T cells (not recorded which). This TCR was sampled from a woman between 18 and 70 years old in good health. The V gene is TRBV4-3, the J gene TRBJ1-1; TCRdb designates TRBD1, a call that cannot be tested without DNA. The CDR3 sequence: CASSQEQGLITEAFF.